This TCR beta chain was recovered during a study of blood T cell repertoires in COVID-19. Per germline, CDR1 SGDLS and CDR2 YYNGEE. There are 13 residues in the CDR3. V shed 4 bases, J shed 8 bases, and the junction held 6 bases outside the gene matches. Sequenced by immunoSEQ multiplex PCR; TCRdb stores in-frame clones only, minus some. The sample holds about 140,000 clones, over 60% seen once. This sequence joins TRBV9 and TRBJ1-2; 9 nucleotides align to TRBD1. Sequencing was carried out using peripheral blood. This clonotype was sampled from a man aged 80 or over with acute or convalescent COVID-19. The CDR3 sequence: CASSLTGGEGYTF. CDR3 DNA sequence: TGTGCCAGCAGCTTAACAGGGGGCGAGGGCTACACCTTC.